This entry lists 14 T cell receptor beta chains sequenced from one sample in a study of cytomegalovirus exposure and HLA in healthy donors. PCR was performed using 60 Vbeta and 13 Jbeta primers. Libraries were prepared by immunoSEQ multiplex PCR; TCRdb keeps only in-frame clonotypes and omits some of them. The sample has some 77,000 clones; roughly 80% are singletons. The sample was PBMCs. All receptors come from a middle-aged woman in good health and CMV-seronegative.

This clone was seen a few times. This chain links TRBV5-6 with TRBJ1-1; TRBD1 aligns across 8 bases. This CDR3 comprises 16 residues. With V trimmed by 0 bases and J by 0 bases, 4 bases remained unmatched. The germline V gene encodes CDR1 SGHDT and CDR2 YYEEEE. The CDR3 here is CASSLGTGSLNTEAFF. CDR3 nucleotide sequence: TGTGCCAGCAGCTTGGGGACAGGGTCCCTGAACACTGAAGCTTTCTTT.

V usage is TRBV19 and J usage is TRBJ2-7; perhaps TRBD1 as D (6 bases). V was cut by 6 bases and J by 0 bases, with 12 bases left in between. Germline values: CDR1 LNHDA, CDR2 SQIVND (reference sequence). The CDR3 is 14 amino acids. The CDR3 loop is CASRPGHFSYEQYF. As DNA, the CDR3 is TGTGCCAGTAGACCGGGACACTTCTCCTACGAGCAGTACTTC.

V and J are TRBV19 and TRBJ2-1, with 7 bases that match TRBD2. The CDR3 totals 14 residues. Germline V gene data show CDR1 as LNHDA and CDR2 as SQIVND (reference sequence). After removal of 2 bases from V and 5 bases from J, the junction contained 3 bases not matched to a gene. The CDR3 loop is CASSIQGGHNEQFF. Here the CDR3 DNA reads TGTGCCAGTAGTATACAGGGAGGGCACAATGAGCAGTTCTTC.

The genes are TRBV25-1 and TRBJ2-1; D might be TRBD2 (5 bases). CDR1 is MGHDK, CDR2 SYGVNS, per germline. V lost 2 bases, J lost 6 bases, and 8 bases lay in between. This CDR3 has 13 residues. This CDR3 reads CASSELSVNEQFF. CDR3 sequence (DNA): TGTGCCAGCAGTGAACTTAGCGTCAATGAGCAGTTCTTC.

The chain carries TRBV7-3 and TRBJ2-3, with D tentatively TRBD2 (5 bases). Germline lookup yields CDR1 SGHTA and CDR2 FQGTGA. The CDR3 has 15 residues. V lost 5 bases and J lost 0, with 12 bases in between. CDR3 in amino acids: CASSPTISSTDTQYF. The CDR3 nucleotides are TGTGCCAGCAGCCCGACTATTTCTAGCACAGATACGCAGTATTTT.

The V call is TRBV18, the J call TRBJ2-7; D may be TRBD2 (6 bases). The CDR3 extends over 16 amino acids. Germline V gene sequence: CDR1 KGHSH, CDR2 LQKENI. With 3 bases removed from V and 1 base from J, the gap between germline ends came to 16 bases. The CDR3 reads CASSPISGLESYEQYF. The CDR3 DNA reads TGTGCCAGCTCACCCATTTCGGGACTCGAGTCCTACGAGCAGTACTTC.

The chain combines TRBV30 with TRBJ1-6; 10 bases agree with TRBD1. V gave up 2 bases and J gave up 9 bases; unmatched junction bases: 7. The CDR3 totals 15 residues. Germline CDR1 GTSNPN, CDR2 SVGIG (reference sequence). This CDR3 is CAWSPDRGRGSPLHF. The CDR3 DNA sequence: TGTGCCTGGAGTCCAGACAGGGGGCGAGGTTCACCCCTCCACTTT.

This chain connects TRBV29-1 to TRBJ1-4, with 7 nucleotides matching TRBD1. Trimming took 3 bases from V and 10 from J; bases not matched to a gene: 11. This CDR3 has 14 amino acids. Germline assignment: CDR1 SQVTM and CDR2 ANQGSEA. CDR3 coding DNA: TGCAGCGTTGACACCGGGACAGATTTTGCAAAACTGTTTTTT. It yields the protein CSVDTGTDFAKLFF. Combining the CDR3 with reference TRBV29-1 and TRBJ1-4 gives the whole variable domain SAVISQKPSRDICQRGTSLTIQCQVDSQVTMMFWYRQQPGQSLTLIATANQGSEATYESGFVIDKFPISRPNLTFSTLTVSNMSPEDSSIYLCSVDTGTDFAKLFFGSGTQLSVL.

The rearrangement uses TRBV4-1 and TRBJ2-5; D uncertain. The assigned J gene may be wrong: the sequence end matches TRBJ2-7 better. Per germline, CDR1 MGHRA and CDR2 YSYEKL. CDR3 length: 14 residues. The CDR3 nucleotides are TGCGCCAGCAGCCAAATATCGTCCGTTACCGAGCAGTACTTC. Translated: CASSQISSVTEQYF.

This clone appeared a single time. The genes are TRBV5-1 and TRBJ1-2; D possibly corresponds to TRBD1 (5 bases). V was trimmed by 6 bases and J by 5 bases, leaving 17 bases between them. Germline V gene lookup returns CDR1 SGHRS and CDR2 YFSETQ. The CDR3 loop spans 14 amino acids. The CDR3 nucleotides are TGCGCCAGCAACCCTGGGGGGACCGAGTATGGCTACACCTTC. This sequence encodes CASNPGGTEYGYTF.

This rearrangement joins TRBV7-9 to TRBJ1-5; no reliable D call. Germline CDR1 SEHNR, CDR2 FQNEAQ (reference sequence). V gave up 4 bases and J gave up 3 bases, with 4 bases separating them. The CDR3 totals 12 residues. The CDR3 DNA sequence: TGTGCCAGCAGCTCTACCAATCAGCCCCAGCATTTT. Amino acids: CASSSTNQPQHF.

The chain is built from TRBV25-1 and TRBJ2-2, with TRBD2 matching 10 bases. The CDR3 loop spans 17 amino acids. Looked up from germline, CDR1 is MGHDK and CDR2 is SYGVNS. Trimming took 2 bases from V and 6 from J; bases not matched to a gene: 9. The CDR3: CASSETSGMNTPGELFF. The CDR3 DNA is TGTGCCAGCAGTGAAACTAGCGGGATGAATACTCCCGGGGAGCTGTTTTTT.

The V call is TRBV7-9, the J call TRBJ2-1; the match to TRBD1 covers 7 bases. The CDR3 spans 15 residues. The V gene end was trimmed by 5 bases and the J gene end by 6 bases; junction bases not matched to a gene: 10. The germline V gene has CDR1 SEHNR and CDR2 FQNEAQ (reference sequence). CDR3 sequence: CASSRDRVLLNEQFF. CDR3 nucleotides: TGTGCCAGCAGCCGGGACAGAGTGCTGCTCAATGAGCAGTTCTTC.

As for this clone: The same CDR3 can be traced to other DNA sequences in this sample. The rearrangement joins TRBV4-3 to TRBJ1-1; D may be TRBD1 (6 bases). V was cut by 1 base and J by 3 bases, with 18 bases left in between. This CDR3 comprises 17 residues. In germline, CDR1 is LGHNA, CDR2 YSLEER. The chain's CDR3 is CASSQVRGGGRHTEAFF. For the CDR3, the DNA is TGCGCCAGCAGCCAAGTTAGGGGGGGCGGGCGCCACACTGAAGCTTTCTTT.